This T cell receptor beta chain was retrieved from a study of neoadjuvant anti-PD-1 for oral cavity cancer. The wider study: Non-progressing patients received a fourth nivolumab dose near day 43, then surgery on days 50-56. Study-wide findings and caveats: Non-responders to neoadjuvant nivolumab had significantly more clonal PBMC T cells than responders.

Looked up from germline, CDR1 is SGHRS and CDR2 is YFSETQ. The CDR3 sequence is 14 residues long. The ends lost 4 bases at V and 4 bases at J; junction bases unmatched: 3. The patients had HPV-negative, locally advanced oral cavity squamous cell carcinoma. Analysis of PBMCs was direct, with no culture step. This table comes from immunoSEQ multiplex PCR, and its TCRdb copy is limited to in-frame clones, with some not included. The sample has 30,000 to 35,000 clones, approximately 87% seen once. To note about this clone: The antigen is undetermined.

The sequenced sample was PBMCs, obtained before nivolumab (anti-PD-1) treatment. This receptor was obtained from a person aged 35-79 years with oral cavity squamous cell carcinoma. This chain joins TRBV5-1 and TRBJ1-3, with TRBD1 identical over 9 bases. CDR3 region: CASSPGTGGNTIYF. CDR3 bases: TGCGCCAGCAGCCCGGGGACAGGGGGAAACACCATATATTTT.